This TCR beta chain is drawn from a study of cytomegalovirus exposure and HLA in healthy donors. Study results and limitations: Researchers had no immune exposure information except CMV serostatus available.

With 60 Vbeta and 13 Jbeta primers, the PCR was carried out. Per the study methods: An analysis that came later counted around 80 million unique TCR beta chains, approximately 10 million shared. This table comes from immunoSEQ multiplex PCR, and its TCRdb copy is limited to in-frame clones, with some not included. V, J and clone size are those of that table, while D and trimming were read from the DNA. The sample has 100,000 to 150,000 clones, 75% to 85% seen once. About this clone: Its antigen remains unknown.

Germline V gene sequence: CDR1 SGHNT, CDR2 YENEEA. The CDR3 runs 14 residues. V was trimmed by 1 base and J by 6 bases, leaving 7 bases between them. The sequence was collected from a man younger than 40 in good health and CMV-seropositive. What was sequenced was PBMCs. This chain links TRBV11-3 with TRBJ1-6; D remains unclear. The chain's CDR3 is CASSLGLPNSPLHF. The CDR3 DNA follows: TGTGCCAGCAGCTTAGGTCTCCCTAATTCACCCCTCCACTTT.